One and the same sample provided the 20 T cell receptor beta chains below, sequenced in a study of shared clonotypes between healthy human individuals. TCRdb's copy holds only in-frame clones and misses some; the assay was immunoSEQ multiplex PCR. This table has 2 million to 2.5 million clones, around 95% appearing once. Source material: naive CD4+ T cells sorted from blood. Subset reported: CD45RA+ positively selected. Receptors originate from a man aged 18 to 35 in good health.

The V and J genes are TRBV28 and TRBJ1-1; D call uncertain. Germline V gene sequence: CDR1 MDHEN, CDR2 SYDVKM. V was clipped by 5 bases and J by 0 bases, with 13 bases between them. There are 15 residues in the CDR3. CDR3 nucleotides: TGTGCCAGCAGTCCCCCCCACAGAATGAACACTGAAGCTTTCTTT. The encoded protein is CASSPPHRMNTEAFF.

About this clone itself: This sample also contains other DNA sequences that code for the same CDR3. The chain uses TRBV5-1 and TRBJ1-5, with a weak D call TRBD1 (5 bases). The length of the CDR3 is 15 residues. V dropped 0 bases and J dropped 3 bases, with 10 bases sitting between them. Germline CDR1 and CDR2: SGHRS and YFSETQ. The CDR3 here is CASSLEGAYNQPQHF. In DNA form, the CDR3 reads TGCGCCAGCAGCTTGGAAGGGGCATACAATCAGCCCCAGCATTTT.

The genes are TRBV14 and TRBJ1-6; D is unresolved. The V and J ends lost 0 bases and 6 bases respectively, with 9 bases between them. The length of the CDR3 is 15 residues. The germline CDR1 and CDR2 sequences are SGHDN and FVKESK. CDR3 DNA: TGTGCCAGCAGCCAAGACCGTGGAGGTAATTCACCCCTCCACTTT. Amino acids: CASSQDRGGNSPLHF.

This clone was counted a single time. This chain joins TRBV7-2 and TRBJ2-2; 8 nucleotides agree with TRBD2. With V trimmed by 4 bases and J by 4 bases, 2 bases remained unmatched. Germline lookup yields CDR1 SGHTA and CDR2 FQGNSA. The length of the CDR3 is 14 residues. CDR3 region: CASSSGLATGELFF. In DNA form, the CDR3 reads TGTGCCAGCAGCTCTGGACTAGCCACCGGGGAGCTGTTTTTT.

Remarks on this clone: Other nucleotide sequences from this sample produce the same CDR3. The chain employs TRBV5-1 and TRBJ2-7; TRBD1 matches 8 bases. The V segment lost 3 bases and the J segment 3 bases; nucleotides outside the gene matches: 5. Per the germline V gene, CDR1 is SGHRS and CDR2 is YFSETQ. CDR3 length: 14 residues. The DNA of the CDR3 is TGCGCCAGCAGCTCCGGACAGGGTGGCTACGAGCAGTACTTC. This encodes CASSSGQGGYEQYF.

The V and J genes are TRBV5-1 and TRBJ2-5; no reliable D call. CDR3 length equals 14 residues. Trimming removed 1 base at V and 1 base at J, with 8 bases between. CDR1 is SGHRS and CDR2 is YFSETQ in the germline V gene. The DNA of the CDR3 is TGCGCCAGCAGCTTGCAGCCCTTCCAAGAGACCCAGTACTTC. Its protein product is CASSLQPFQETQYF.

The V gene is TRBV11-1, the J gene TRBJ2-3; 12 bases map to TRBD2. Germline lookup yields CDR1 SGHAT and CDR2 FQDESV (reference sequence). Trimming took 4 bases from V and 6 from J; bases not matched to a gene: 8. The CDR3 has 16 residues. This CDR3 reads CASSSRLAGAHDTQYF. CDR3 in DNA: TGTGCCAGCAGCTCCCGACTAGCGGGGGCACACGATACGCAGTATTTT.

This chain joins TRBV6-1 and TRBJ2-7; D gene uncertain. From germline, CDR1 is MNHNS and CDR2 SASEGT. The germline V and J ends were trimmed by 1 base and 4 bases, with 14 bases remaining between them. This CDR3 is built from 15 residues. Here the CDR3 DNA reads TGTGCCAGCAGTGAAGAGTGGGGATCCCGGTACGAGCAGTACTTC. It encodes CASSEEWGSRYEQYF.

The chain recombines TRBV19 with TRBJ1-5; 9 bases fit TRBD1. CDR1 and CDR2 (germline): LNHDA, SQIVND (reference sequence). CDR3 size: 15 residues. V trimming: 5 bases; J trimming: 7 bases; junction bases outside the gene matches: 9. The CDR3 reads CASSLQGALGQPQHF. DNA for the CDR3: TGTGCCAGTAGTCTACAGGGGGCGCTAGGCCAGCCCCAGCATTTT.

V usage is TRBV5-1 and J usage is TRBJ1-4; possibly TRBD1 for D (5 bases). CDR3 length equals 15 residues. With 0 bases removed from V and 6 bases from J, the gap between germline ends came to 12 bases. Germline V gene sequence: CDR1 SGHRS, CDR2 YFSETQ. The DNA of the CDR3 is TGCGCCAGCAGCTTGGGTTCCAGGGTGGATGAAAAACTGTTTTTT. It codes for CASSLGSRVDEKLFF.

The chain combines TRBV5-1 with TRBJ2-5; 8 bases are a match to TRBD2. J was trimmed by 5 bases and V by 7 bases; bases with no gene match: 16. Germline CDR1 SGHRS, CDR2 YFSETQ. This CDR3 region has 16 residues. Here the CDR3 reads CASWGGGPSSRETQYF. The CDR3 nucleotides are TGCGCCAGCTGGGGCGGGGGGCCCAGTTCGAGGGAGACCCAGTACTTC.

The chain combines TRBV11-2 with TRBJ1-2; D not resolved. V was pared by 0 bases and J by 13 bases, with 12 bases between. CDR3 length: 12 residues. Per the germline V gene, CDR1 is SGHAT and CDR2 is FQNNGV. The CDR3 sequence is CASSLDRQIGTF. CDR3 coding DNA: TGTGCCAGCAGCTTAGATCGGCAGATTGGCACCTTC.

Worth noting for this clone: Other DNA sequences from this sample encode an identical CDR3 as well. The chain uses TRBV18 and TRBJ1-4; D not resolved. V lost 4 bases to trimming and J lost 8 bases, with 5 bases between them. Looked up from germline, CDR1 is KGHSH and CDR2 is LQKENI. This CDR3 is 11 amino acids long. The CDR3 loop reads CASSRDEKLFF. In nucleotides, the CDR3 is TGTGCCAGCTCACGAGACGAAAAACTGTTTTTT.

On this clone itself: A junction end diverges from the germline sequence, so it may reflect a read error. CDR3 DNA: TGCGCCAGCAGCAGGGACAGGACTGAAAAGCTGTTTTTT. It encodes CASSRDRTEKLFF. V and J are TRBV5-1 and TRBJ1-4; 8 nucleotides line up with TRBD1. CDR1 SGHRS and CDR2 YFSETQ come from the germline V gene. This CDR3 region has 13 residues.

CDR3 region: CASSPIQGIGGTEAFF. The CDR3 DNA reads as TGTGCCAGCTCACCCATCCAGGGGATAGGGGGAACTGAAGCTTTCTTT. The rearrangement links TRBV18 to TRBJ1-1; TRBD1 is a possible D gene (6 bases). Germline V gene lookup returns CDR1 KGHSH and CDR2 LQKENI. The CDR3 is 16 amino acids. The V end lost 3 bases, the J end lost 5 bases, and 19 bases lay between the germline ends.

The chain links TRBV10-2 to TRBJ2-3; 8 bases align to TRBD2. Trimming took 5 bases from V and 3 from J; bases not matched to a gene: 4. This CDR3 is 14 amino acids long. Germline loops: CDR1 WSHSY, CDR2 SAAADI. The CDR3 DNA is TGCGCCAGCAGTAAGGGACTAGTAACAGATACGCAGTATTTT. Its translation is CASSKGLVTDTQYF.

This clone has just one count. The chain has TRBV7-2 and TRBJ2-1; 7 bases are shared with TRBD2. V lost 6 bases and J lost 5; bases outside the gene matches: 7. This CDR3 is 14 amino acids long. CDR1 and CDR2 from the germline V gene are SGHTA and FQGNSA. The CDR3 nucleotides read TGTGCCAGCAGGCCTAGCGGCACCCACAATGAGCAGTTCTTC. Translating gives CASRPSGTHNEQFF.

The table lists this clone with a count of one. The chain links TRBV10-3 to TRBJ2-7; D ambiguous. This CDR3 comprises 14 residues. CDR1 is ENHRY and CDR2 is SYGVKD in the germline V gene. The ends were cut back, 1 base at V and 2 bases at J, with 9 bases in the middle. CDR3 nucleotide sequence: TGTGCCATCAGTGAGTGGGAATGGACCTACGAGCAGTACTTC. Its translation is CAISEWEWTYEQYF.

V is TRBV21-1 and J is TRBJ2-7; the D call TRBD1 from the table was never checked on the DNA. TRBV21-1 is flagged as a pseudogene. The CDR3 contains 13 residues. In nucleotides, the CDR3 is TGTGCCAGCACCTCGGCGCAGGGCAGCGAGCAGTACTTC. Translation gives CASTSAQGSEQYF.

The V gene is TRBV5-1, the J gene TRBJ2-7, with D unresolved. This CDR3 has 15 amino acids. V lost 2 bases to trimming and J lost 4 bases, with 16 bases between them. The germline gives CDR1 SGHRS, CDR2 YFSETQ. CDR3 nucleotide sequence: TGCGCCAGCAGCTTAACACCCGGCTTGGGATACGAGCAGTACTTC. Translation gives CASSLTPGLGYEQYF.